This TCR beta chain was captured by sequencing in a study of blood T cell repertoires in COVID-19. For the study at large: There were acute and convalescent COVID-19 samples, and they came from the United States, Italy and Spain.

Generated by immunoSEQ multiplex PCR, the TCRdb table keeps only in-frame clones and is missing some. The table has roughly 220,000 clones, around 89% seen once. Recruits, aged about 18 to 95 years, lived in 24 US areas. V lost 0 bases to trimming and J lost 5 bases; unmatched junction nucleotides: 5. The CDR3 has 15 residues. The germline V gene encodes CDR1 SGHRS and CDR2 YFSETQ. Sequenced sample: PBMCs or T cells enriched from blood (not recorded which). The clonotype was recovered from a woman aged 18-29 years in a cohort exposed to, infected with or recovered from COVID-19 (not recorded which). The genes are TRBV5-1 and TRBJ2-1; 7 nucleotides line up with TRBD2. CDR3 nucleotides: TGCGCCAGCAGCTTGGTCGCGACTAGCAACAATGAGCAGTTCTTC. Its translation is CASSLVATSNNEQFF.